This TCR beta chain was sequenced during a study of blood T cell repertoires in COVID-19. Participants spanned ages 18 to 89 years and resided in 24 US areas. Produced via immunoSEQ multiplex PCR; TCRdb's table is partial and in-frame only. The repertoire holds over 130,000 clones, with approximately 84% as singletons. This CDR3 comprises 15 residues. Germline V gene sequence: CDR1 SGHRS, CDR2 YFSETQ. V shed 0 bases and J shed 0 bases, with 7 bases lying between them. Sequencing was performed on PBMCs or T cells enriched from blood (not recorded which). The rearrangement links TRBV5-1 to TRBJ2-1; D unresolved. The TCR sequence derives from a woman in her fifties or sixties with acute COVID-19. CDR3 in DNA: TGCGCCAGCAGCTTGGCACTTCGCTCCTACAATGAGCAGTTCTTC. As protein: CASSLALRSYNEQFF.